The clone carrying this TCR beta chain was found many times. Its target is not known. The V gene lost 0 bases and the J gene lost 1 base, with 7 bases spanning the gap. CDR3 length: 14 residues. Per the germline V gene, CDR1 is SGHRS and CDR2 is YFSETQ. This entry comes from a study of neurological immune-mediated disorders. Study-level points and caveats: No CDR3 amino acid sequences recurred among expanded clones across subjects, suggesting private repertoires in all groups.

The authors produced cDNA by 5'RACE using 10-nucleotide random UMIs. In TCRdb, the 5' RACE reads were re-called with MiXCR into one record per CDR3 protein. The sample yields 45,000 or so distinct CDR3 sequences, over 9.5% seen once. The group of healthy controls was made up of people who were blood bank volunteers in Maryland, USA. Where libraries were unsorted, they were derived from 2 million PBMCs stored at -80 degrees C. The TCR sequence derives from a female donor in good health. Sequencing used PBMCs. This chain joins TRBV5-1 and TRBJ1-1, with D possibly matching TRBD1 (6 bases). CDR3: CASSLEGGNTEAFF. CDR3 nucleotides: TGCGCCAGCAGCTTGGAGGGGGGGAACACTGAAGCTTTCTTT.